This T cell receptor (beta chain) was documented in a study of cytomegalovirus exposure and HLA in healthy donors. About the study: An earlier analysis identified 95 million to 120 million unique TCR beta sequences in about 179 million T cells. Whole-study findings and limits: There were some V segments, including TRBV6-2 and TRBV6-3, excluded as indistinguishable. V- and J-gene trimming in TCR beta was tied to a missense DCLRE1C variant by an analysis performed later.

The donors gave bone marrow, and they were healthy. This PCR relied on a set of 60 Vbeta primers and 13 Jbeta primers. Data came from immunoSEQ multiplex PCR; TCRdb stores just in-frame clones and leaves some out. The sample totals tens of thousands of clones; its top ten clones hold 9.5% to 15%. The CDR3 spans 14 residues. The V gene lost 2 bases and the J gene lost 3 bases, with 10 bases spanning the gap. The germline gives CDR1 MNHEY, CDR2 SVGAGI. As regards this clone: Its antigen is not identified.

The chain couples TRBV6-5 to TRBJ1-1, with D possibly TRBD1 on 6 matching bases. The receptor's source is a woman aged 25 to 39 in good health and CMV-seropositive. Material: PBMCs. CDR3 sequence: CASSYLGGHTEAFF. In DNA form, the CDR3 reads TGTGCCAGCAGTTACCTAGGGGGACACACTGAAGCTTTCTTT.